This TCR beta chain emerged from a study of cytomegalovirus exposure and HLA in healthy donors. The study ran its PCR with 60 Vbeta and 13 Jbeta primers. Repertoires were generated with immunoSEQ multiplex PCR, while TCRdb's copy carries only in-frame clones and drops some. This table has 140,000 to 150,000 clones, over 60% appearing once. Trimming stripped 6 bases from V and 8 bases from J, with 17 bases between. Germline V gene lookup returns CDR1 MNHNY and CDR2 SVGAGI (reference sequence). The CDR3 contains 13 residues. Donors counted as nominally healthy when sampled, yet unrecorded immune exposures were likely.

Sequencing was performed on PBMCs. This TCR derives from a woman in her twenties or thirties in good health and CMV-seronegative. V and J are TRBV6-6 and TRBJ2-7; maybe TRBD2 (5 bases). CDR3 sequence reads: CASRPIGVHKQYF. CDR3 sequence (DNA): TGTGCCAGCAGGCCAATCGGGGTCCACAAGCAGTACTTC.